This record covers a single T cell receptor beta chain. This clonotype was observed many times. Its antigen specificity is not known. No much larger clonotype is one base removed from it; base qualities were not supplied. These data originate in a study of early T cells in non-severe SARS-CoV-2 infection (dated by TCRdb to the early 2020s). About the investigation overall: TCR sequencing used bulk RNA from unsorted whole blood, so alpha and beta chains could not be paired. The study at large found these results: VDJdb matching was skewed toward anti-spike CD8 responses and likely underestimated virus-specific expansions by missing private and CD4 specificities.

This was a case-control study nested in a cohort of healthcare workers in London, UK, who had nasopharyngeal swab PCR tests and blood samples taken every week. Healthcare workers were recruited during the week of the UK lockdown, between 23 and 31 March 2020, and followed weekly for up to about 15 weeks. Libraries were made using 5' RACE. Sequencer: NextSeq 500. The TCR library protocol attached unique molecular identifiers to individual cDNA molecules to correct for sequencing error and PCR bias. Both TCR alpha and beta chains were sequenced, and tight co-correlation was observed between alpha and beta sequence abundances in each sample. Processing in the source paper ran as follows. Decombinator V4 was used to annotate TCR sequences for V gene, J gene and CDR3. Expanded TCRs were defined as changing significantly between any two time points under a Poisson model with p below 0.0001. TCR abundances were normalised to the total number of TCRs sequenced per sample and expressed as counts per million. VDJdb, accessed 1 November 2021, was searched for CMV, EBV and SARS-CoV-2 annotated TCRs, with TCRs annotated for multiple antigens excluded. TCRdb reprocessing: public reads trimmed at Q25 with fastp, clones called with MiXCR, in-frame beta chains kept. Here each entry gathers all rows of one CDR3 protein and keeps the most common genes and DNA. TCRdb, rather than the study authors, made the V and J calls. The sample profile shows roughly 25,000 distinct CDR3 sequences; about 4.5% of them were found once. The leading ten clones occupy 15% to 18% of the sample.

The sequence came from an adult who was a healthcare worker with PCR-confirmed SARS-CoV-2 infection or an uninfected control (not recorded which). Sequenced sample: whole blood.

The DNA sequence is as follows: TGTGCCAGCAGGTCCCGGGGCCCGCCTTTTCCCGGGGAGCTGTTTTTT. It specifies CASRSRGPPFPGELFF. The chain employs TRBV6-6 and TRBJ2-2; the D match is possibly TRBD1 or TRBD2, with 5 bases aligned in each. The V end loses 6 bases and the J end loses 6 bases, and a stretch of 20 bases separates them. CDR1 is given as MNHNY and CDR2 as SVGAGI, both from the germline V gene (reference sequence). From the cysteine up to the phenylalanine, the CDR3 has a length of 16 residues. Just CDR3 DNA is preserved here, 48 bases in frame from base 1.